This note documents a single T cell receptor (beta chain) sequence. The repertoire was sequenced with immunoSEQ multiplex PCR; TCRdb's copy has only in-frame clones and lacks some. The sample contains 400,000 to 450,000 clones, about nine tenths of which appear only once. The data originate from a study of control samples from healthy donors and cancer patients. Germline CDR1 and CDR2: SGHVS and FNYEAQ. Trimming at V came to 5 bases and at J to 4 bases, leaving 8 bases not matched to a gene. The CDR3 loop spans 15 amino acids. The sequencing input was PBMCs. The TCR originated in a man between 40 and 49 years old with head and neck cancer. The rearrangement links TRBV7-6 to TRBJ2-1; 7 positions match TRBD1. The CDR3 bases are TGTGCCAGCAGCCACGCCGGGACAGAGTACAATGAGCAGTTCTTC. It translates to CASSHAGTEYNEQFF.